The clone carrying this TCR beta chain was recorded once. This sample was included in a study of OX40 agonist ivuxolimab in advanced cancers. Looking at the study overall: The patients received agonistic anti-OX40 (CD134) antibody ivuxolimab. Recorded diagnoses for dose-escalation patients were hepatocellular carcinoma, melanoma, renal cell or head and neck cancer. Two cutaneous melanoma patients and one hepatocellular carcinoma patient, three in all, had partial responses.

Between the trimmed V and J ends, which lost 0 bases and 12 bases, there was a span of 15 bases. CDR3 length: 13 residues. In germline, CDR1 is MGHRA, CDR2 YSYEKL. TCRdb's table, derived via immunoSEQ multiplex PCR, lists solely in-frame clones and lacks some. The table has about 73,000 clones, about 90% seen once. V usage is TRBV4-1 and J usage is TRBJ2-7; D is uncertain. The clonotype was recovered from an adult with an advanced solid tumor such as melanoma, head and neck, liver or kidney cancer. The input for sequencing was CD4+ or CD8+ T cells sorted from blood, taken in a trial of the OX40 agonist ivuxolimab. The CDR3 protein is CASSQDSGWVMYF. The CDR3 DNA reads TGCGCCAGCAGCCAAGATAGTGGTTGGGTAATGTACTTC.